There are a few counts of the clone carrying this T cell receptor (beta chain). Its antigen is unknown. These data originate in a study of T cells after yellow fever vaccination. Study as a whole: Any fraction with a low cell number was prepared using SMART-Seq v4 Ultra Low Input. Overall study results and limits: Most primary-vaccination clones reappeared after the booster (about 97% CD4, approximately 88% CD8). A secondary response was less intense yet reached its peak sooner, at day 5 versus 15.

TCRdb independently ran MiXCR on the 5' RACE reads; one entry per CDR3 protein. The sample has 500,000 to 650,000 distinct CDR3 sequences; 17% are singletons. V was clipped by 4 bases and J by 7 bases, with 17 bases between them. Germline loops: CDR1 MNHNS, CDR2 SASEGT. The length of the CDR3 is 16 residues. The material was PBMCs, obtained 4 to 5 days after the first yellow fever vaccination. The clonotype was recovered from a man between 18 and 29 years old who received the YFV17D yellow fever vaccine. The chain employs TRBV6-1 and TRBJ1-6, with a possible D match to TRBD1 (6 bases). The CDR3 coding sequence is TGTGCCAGCAGTGGTTCCAGGGGACTTGGGAATTCACCCCTCCACTTT. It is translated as CASSGSRGLGNSPLHF.